Many counts were recorded for the clone carrying this T cell receptor (beta chain). The target antigen is unknown. The source of the sample is a study of T cells in Graves' hyperthyroidism and ophthalmopathy. Study-wide results and limits: Ophthalmopathy, as predicted by the model, came a median roughly 6.3 months after the prediction. Using 13 V-J features, a model discriminated ophthalmopathy from stable hyperthyroidism.

J lost 4 bases, V lost 6 bases, and 11 bases had no gene match. The germline CDR1 and CDR2 sequences are MDHEN and SYDVKM. This CDR3 comprises 15 residues. Among the patients, aged 18 to 65, hyperthyroidism was newly diagnosed and had lasted under 2 months. About 10 ml fresh peripheral blood yielded the PBMCs. It was RNA transcripts that yielded the amplified TCR beta CDR3 regions. A first-round RT-PCR of the TCR CDR3 used the HTBI primer set. TCRdb called the multiplex PCR reads again in MiXCR, with one record for every CDR3 protein. This sample carries 270,000 or so distinct CDR3 sequences, roughly 15% of them seen once, and the ten largest clones take under 35%.

The clonotype comes from a woman aged 50 to 60 with Graves' hyperthyroidism that later progressed to Graves' ophthalmopathy. This chain links TRBV28 with TRBJ1-1, with TRBD1 matching over 7 bases. Material for sequencing was blood. The DNA for the CDR3 is TGTGCCAGCAGATCACAGACAGGGTGGGCCACTGAAGCTTTCTTT. Translated, it gives CASRSQTGWATEAFF.